This T cell receptor (beta chain) was retrieved from a study of T cell responses to AZD1222 COVID-19 vaccine. Trimming removed 6 bases at V and 3 bases at J, with 14 bases between. The CDR3 has 14 amino acids. Germline CDR1 reads LNHDA; CDR2 reads SQIVND (reference sequence). Method: immunoSEQ multiplex PCR; TCRdb's copy keeps in-frame clones and lacks some. The sample yields about 110,000 clones, nearly 90% seen once. The source is an adult who received the AZD1222 COVID-19 vaccine. The input for sequencing was peripheral blood, taken 28 days after the second AZD1222 dose. The chain is built from TRBV19 and TRBJ1-1; D may be TRBD1 (6 bases). The CDR3 loop is CASSPGGAYTEAFF. CDR3 coding DNA: TGTGCCAGTAGCCCGGGGGGGGCGTACACTGAAGCTTTCTTT.